A single T cell receptor (beta chain) is shown here with its context. Its binding antigen is unknown. There are no base qualities to consult, and no much larger clone falls within one base. The library was prepared using the immunoSEQ multiplex PCR assay. TCRdb re-hosts the immuneACCESS table, in-frame sequences only. Its copies lack some clones; in the studies checked, an unresolved V gene accounts for under half of them, and the cause for the rest is not known. The sample includes about 70,000 clones, with 70% to 80% observed a single time. The leading ten clones occupy about 15% of the sample. This entry comes from a study of radiotherapy plus CTLA-4 blockade in lung cancer (dated by TCRdb to about 2018). For the wider study: Objective responses were observed in more than 15% of enrolled patients, and disease control was achieved in around 30%.

The research as a whole found: TCR clones derived from tumors expanded in peripheral blood after treatment with radiotherapy and ipilimumab. The strongest predictors of response were reported to be early dynamic shifts in blood T cell clones along with a rise in serum interferon-beta following radiation.

The study evaluated CTLA-4 blockade (ipilimumab) given together with focal radiation therapy in patients who had chemo-refractory metastatic non-small-cell lung cancer. The germline V gene specifies KGHSH as CDR1 and LQKENI as CDR2. Trimming removed 1 base from V and 1 base from J, leaving 7 bases between the germline ends. From cysteine to phenylalanine, the CDR3 is 15 amino acids long. The retained sequence is limited to the CDR3, 45 bases, with the frame set at the first base. The clonotype originates from a human donor with non-small cell lung cancer whose response to radiotherapy plus ipilimumab could not be evaluated. Some clones in this sample may be carry-over from other donors' samples. The sample was peripheral blood, taken from a patient treated with radiotherapy plus ipilimumab. The sequence joins TRBV18 to TRBJ2-2; no D gene is confidently identified. In nucleotide form, the sequence is TGTGCCAGCTCACCACAAACAATGAACACCGGGGAGCTGTTTTTT. Its protein product is CASSPQTMNTGELFF. Extended through the reference TRBV18 and TRBJ2-2 proteins, this CDR3 yields the full variable domain: NAGVMQNPRHLVRRRGQEARLRCSPMKGHSHVYWYRQLPEEGLKFMVYLQKENIIDESGMPKERFSAEFPKEGPSILRIQQVVRGDSAAYFCASSPQTMNTGELFFGEGSRLTVL.